The entry below gives a single T cell receptor (beta chain) sequence along with its context. Seattle's cohort entered during active infection and was followed longitudinally. The repertoire was sequenced with immunoSEQ multiplex PCR; TCRdb's copy has only in-frame clones and lacks some. Of about 200,000 clones listed, approximately 86% are singletons. These data originate in a study of blood T cell repertoires in COVID-19. Study summary: COVID-19 samples collected from the United States, Italy and Spain covered acute and convalescent phases. PBMCs, B-cell-depleted T cells, or T cells were the source of the cDNA or gDNA that made up the material.

CDR1 and CDR2 (germline): SNHLY, FYNNEI. This CDR3 spans 14 amino acids. The V end was cut by 8 bases, the J end by 6 bases, with 17 bases between. This clonotype originated in a woman between 50 and 59 years old with COVID-19, enrolled during active disease. The V call is TRBV2, the J call TRBJ2-1; TRBD1 is a possible D gene (5 bases). Sequencing input: peripheral blood. The CDR3 loop is CASGAFFERNEQFF. As DNA, the CDR3 is TGTGCCAGCGGGGCTTTTTTCGAACGCAATGAGCAGTTCTTC.